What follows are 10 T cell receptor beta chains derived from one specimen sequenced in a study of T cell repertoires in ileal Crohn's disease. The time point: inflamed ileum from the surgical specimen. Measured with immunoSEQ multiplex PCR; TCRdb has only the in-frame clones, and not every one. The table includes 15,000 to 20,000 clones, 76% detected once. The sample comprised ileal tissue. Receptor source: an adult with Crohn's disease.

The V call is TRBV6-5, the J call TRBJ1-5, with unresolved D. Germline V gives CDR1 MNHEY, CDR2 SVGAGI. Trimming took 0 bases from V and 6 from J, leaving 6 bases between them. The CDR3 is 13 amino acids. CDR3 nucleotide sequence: TGTGCCAGCAGTTACTCTATCGGTCAGCCCCAGCATTTT. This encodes CASSYSIGQPQHF.

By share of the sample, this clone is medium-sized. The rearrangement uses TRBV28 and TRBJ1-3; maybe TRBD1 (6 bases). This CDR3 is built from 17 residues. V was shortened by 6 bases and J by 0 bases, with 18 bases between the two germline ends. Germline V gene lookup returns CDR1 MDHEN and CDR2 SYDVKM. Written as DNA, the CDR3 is TGTGCCAGCAGGGCAACCGGGACAATTTCCTCTGGAAACACCATATATTTT. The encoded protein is CASRATGTISSGNTIYF.

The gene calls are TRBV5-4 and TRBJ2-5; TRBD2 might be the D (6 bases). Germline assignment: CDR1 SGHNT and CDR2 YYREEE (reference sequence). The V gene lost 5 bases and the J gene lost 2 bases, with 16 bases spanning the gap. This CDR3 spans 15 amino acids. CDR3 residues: CASRRGTDTQETQYF. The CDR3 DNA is TGTGCCAGCAGGCGAGGGACTGACACACAAGAGACCCAGTACTTC.

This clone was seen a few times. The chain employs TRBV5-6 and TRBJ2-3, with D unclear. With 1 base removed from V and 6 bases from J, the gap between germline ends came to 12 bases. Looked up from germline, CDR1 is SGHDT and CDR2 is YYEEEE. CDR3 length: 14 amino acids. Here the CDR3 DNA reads TGTGCCAGCAGCTTGTTAAGCCGAGGCGATACGCAGTATTTT. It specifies CASSLLSRGDTQYF.

The CDR3 coding sequence is TGTGCCAGCAGTGATACGGGAGGCACAGATACGCAGTATTTT. As protein: CASSDTGGTDTQYF. J is TRBJ2-3 and V is TRBV2; D is possibly TRBD2 (6 bases). V was pared by 3 bases and J by 1 base, with 8 bases between. The germline V gene encodes CDR1 SNHLY and CDR2 FYNNEI. The CDR3 spans 14 residues.

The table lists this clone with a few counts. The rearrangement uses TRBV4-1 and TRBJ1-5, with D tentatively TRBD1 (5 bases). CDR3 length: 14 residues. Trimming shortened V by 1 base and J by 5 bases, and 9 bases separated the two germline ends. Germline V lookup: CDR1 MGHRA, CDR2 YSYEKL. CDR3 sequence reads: CASSQAGGDQPQHF. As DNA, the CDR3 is TGCGCCAGCAGCCAAGCGGGGGGGGATCAGCCCCAGCATTTT.

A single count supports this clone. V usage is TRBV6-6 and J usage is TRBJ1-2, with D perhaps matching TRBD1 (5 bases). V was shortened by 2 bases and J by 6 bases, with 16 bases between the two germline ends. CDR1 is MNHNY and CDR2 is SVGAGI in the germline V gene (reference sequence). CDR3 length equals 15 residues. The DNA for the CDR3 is TGTGCCAGCAGTTACGTCCAGAAAGACAGTAATGGCTACACCTTC. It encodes CASSYVQKDSNGYTF.

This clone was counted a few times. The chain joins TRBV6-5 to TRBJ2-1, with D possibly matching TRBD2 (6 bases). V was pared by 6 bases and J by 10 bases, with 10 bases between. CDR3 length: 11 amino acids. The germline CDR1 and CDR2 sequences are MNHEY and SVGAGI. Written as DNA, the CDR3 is TGTGCCAGCAGGGGGACTGCCGAGCAGTTCTTC. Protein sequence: CASRGTAEQFF.

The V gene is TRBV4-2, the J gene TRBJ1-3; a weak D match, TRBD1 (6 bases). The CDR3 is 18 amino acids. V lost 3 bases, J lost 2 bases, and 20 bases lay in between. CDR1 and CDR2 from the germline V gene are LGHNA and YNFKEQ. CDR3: CASSHRVPGDQAGNTIYF. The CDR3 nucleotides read TGTGCCAGCAGCCACCGAGTCCCAGGGGACCAGGCTGGAAACACCATATATTTT.

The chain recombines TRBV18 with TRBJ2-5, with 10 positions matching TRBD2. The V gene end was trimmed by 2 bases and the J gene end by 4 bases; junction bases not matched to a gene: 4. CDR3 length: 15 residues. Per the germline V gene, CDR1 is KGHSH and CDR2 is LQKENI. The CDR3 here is CASSPSLAGAETQYF. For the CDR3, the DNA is TGTGCCAGCTCACCAAGCCTAGCGGGAGCAGAGACCCAGTACTTC.